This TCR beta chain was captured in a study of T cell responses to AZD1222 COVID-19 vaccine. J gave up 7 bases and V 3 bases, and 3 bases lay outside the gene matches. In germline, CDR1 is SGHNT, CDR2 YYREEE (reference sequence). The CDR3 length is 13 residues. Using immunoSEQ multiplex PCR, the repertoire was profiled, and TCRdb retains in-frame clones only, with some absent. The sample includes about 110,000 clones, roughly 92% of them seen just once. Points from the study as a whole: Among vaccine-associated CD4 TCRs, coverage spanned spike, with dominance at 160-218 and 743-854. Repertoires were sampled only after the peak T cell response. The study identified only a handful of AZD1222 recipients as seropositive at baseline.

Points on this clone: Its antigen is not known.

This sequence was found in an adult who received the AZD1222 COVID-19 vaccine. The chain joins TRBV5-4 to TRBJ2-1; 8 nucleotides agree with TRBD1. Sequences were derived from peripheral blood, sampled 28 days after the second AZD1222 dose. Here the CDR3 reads CASSWDRQNEQFF. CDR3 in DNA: TGTGCCAGCAGCTGGGACAGGCAGAATGAGCAGTTCTTC.